Listed here is a single TCR beta chain. Germline and junction disagree at one end, which may indicate a read error. This sample is drawn from a study of CD8+CD57+ T cells in acquired aplastic anemia. Patients sequenced had flow cytometry evidence of CD8+CD57+ cell expansion. Each patient carried a diagnosis of severe acquired aplastic anemia. Germline CDR1 SGHKS, CDR2 YYEKEE (reference sequence). This CDR3 region has 17 residues. Genomic DNA, serving as template, underwent TCR beta VDJ and CDR3 profiling. In TCRdb, the reads were re-called with MiXCR into one record per CDR3 protein. The data show around 290,000 distinct CDR3 sequences, around three fifths seen once.

The V gene is TRBV5-5, the J gene TRBJ1-6; no clear D gene. Material: sorted CD4+, CD8+, or CD8+CD57+ T cells (not recorded which) from PBMCs. This TCR derives from a human donor with aplastic anemia. As DNA, the CDR3 is TGTGCCAGCAGCCAATCGACATCATCCTCCTATAATTCACCCCTCCGCTTT. Translated: CASSQSTSSSYNSPLRF.